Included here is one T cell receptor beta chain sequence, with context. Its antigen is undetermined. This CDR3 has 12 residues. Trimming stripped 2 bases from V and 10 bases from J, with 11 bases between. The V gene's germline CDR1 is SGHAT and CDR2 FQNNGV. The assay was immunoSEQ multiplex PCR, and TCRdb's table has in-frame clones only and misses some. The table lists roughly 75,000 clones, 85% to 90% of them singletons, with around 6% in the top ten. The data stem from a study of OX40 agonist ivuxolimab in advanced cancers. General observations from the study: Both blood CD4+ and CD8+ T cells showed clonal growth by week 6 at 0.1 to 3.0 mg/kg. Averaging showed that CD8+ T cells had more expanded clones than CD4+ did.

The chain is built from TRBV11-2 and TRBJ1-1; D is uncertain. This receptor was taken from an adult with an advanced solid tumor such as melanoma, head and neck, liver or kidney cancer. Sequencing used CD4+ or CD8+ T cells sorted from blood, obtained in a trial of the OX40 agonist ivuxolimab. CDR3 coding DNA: TGTGCCAGCAGCTTATTGTTACTTGGAGCTTTCTTT. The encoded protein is CASSLLLLGAFF.